The sequence of this TCR beta chain was determined in a study of blood T cell repertoires in COVID-19. Across the whole study: Spain, Italy and the United States supplied samples that represented acute and convalescent COVID-19. From T cells, B-cell-depleted T cells, or PBMCs came the material, which was cDNA or gDNA.

Original data processing: For nucleated cells, counts were estimated from reference gene primer amplification. Here immunoSEQ multiplex PCR was the method, and the copy in TCRdb shows in-frame clones only, minus some. That table is the source of V, J and clone size, and D and trimming were worked out from the DNA. The sample shows about 80,000 clones, roughly four fifths of them seen only once. There are a few counts of this clone. CDR1 is SGHTA and CDR2 is FQGNSA in the germline V gene. V gave up 5 bases and J gave up 9 bases; unmatched junction bases: 4. The CDR3 is made up of 14 amino acids. The sample was peripheral blood. The receptor's source is a man between 60 and 75 years old with acute or convalescent COVID-19. The chain combines TRBV7-2 with TRBJ1-6; 10 bases align to TRBD1. The CDR3 nucleotides are TGTGCCAGCAGCCCGCGACAGGGGGCTTCACCCCTCCACTTT. Its protein is CASSPRQGASPLHF.